This TCR beta chain is drawn from a study of T cell repertoires in cytomegalovirus infection. Study-wide background: CMV infection together with matching HLA type was indicated by public TCR beta signatures. Study-wide results and limits: The study identified carriers of CMV plus the relevant HLA from cumulative public TCR beta family frequency. Predominance within the ex vivo response was attributable to HLA-C-restricted CMV-specific TCR beta clonotypes.

The germline CDR1 and CDR2 sequences are SQVTM and ANQGSEA. There are 13 residues in the CDR3. V lost 6 bases and J 4 bases, leaving 15 bases between the germline ends. TCRdb redid the calling of the reads with MiXCR, one entry per CDR3 protein. The data hold fewer than 400,000 distinct CDR3 sequences, with 15% to 20% observed a single time. Worth noting for this clonotype: Its antigen is not identified.

The TCR originated in a human donor in good health (CMV status not recorded). Some clones in this sample may be carry-over from other donors' samples. Sequenced: PBMCs. The V call is TRBV29-1, the J call TRBJ1-1; perhaps TRBD1 as D (6 bases). The CDR3 bases are TGCAGCGTAGAACCGGGGGGGCTCACTGAAGCTTTCTTT. Protein product: CSVEPGGLTEAFF. The full variable domain, its missing parts supplied by reference TRBV29-1 and TRBJ1-1, is SAVISQKPSRDICQRGTSLTIQCQVDSQVTMMFWYRQQPGQSLTLIATANQGSEATYESGFVIDKFPISRPNLTFSTLTVSNMSPEDSSIYLCSVEPGGLTEAFFGQGTRLTVV.